This passage covers 18 T cell receptor beta chains from one sample sequenced in a study of cytomegalovirus exposure and HLA in healthy donors. Primers for the PCR totalled 60 Vbeta and 13 Jbeta. Profiling relied on immunoSEQ multiplex PCR, and the TCRdb table lists in-frame clones only, not all of them. Here the sample spans about 160,000 clones, more than 60% being singletons. The sample consisted of PBMCs. These receptors originate from a man aged 40-49 years in good health and CMV-seronegative.

This chain joins TRBV2 and TRBJ2-5; the match to TRBD2 covers 14 bases. The last part of the DNA fits TRBJ2-7 better; the J call may be wrong. This CDR3 spans 15 amino acids. Germline V lookup: CDR1 SNHLY, CDR2 FYNNEI. The CDR3 protein is CASSPATSGGGEQYF. CDR3 nucleotide sequence: TGTGCCAGCAGTCCAGCGACTAGCGGGGGGGGCGAGCAGTACTTC.

CDR3 sequence reads: CASSIWGGQPQHF. Written as DNA, the CDR3 is TGTGCCAGTAGTATTTGGGGGGGACAGCCCCAGCATTTT. This chain joins TRBV19 and TRBJ1-5; tentatively, D is TRBD1 (5 bases). Germline CDR1 and CDR2: LNHDA and SQIVND (reference sequence). This CDR3 spans 13 amino acids. V was pared by 3 bases and J by 7 bases, with 10 bases between.

The chain carries TRBV13 and TRBJ1-4; D possibly corresponds to TRBD1 (5 bases). Germline V gene lookup returns CDR1 PRHDT and CDR2 FYEKMQ (reference sequence). Trimming took 3 bases from V and 4 from J, leaving 15 bases between them. CDR3 length: 16 residues. The CDR3 protein is CASSFREGWGNEKLFF. The CDR3 nucleotides read TGTGCCAGCAGCTTCAGGGAGGGCTGGGGTAATGAAAAACTGTTTTTT.

With regard to this clone: The sample holds other DNA sequences that translate to the same CDR3. The V gene is TRBV5-4, the J gene TRBJ2-7; no definite D call. With 5 bases removed from V and 1 base from J, the gap between germline ends came to 10 bases. Germline lookup yields CDR1 SGHNT and CDR2 YYREEE (reference sequence). This CDR3 comprises 13 residues. The CDR3 loop reads CASSPAGSYEQYF. In DNA form, the CDR3 reads TGTGCCAGCAGTCCAGCCGGGTCCTACGAGCAGTACTTC.

This clone appeared a single time. The chain employs TRBV11-2 and TRBJ2-7; 7 nucleotides line up with TRBD1. With 6 bases clipped from V and 2 bases from J, the junction kept 7 bases outside the gene matches. The CDR3 spans 14 residues. CDR1 is SGHAT and CDR2 is FQNNGV in the germline V gene. In nucleotides, the CDR3 is TGTGCCAGCAGAAGGACGGGACAGACCTACGAGCAGTACTTC. Residues: CASRRTGQTYEQYF.

The rearrangement joins TRBV19 to TRBJ1-6; tentatively, D is TRBD1 (5 bases). Germline V gives CDR1 LNHDA, CDR2 SQIVND (reference sequence). V dropped 3 bases and J dropped 7 bases, with 13 bases sitting between them. This CDR3 is 15 amino acids long. The DNA for the CDR3 is TGTGCCAGTAGTATCGTCGGGGGAACAAATTCACCCCTCCACTTT. It is translated as CASSIVGGTNSPLHF.

This clone has a single count. V and J are TRBV6-4 and TRBJ1-4; unclear D gene. This CDR3 has 15 amino acids. Germline V gene data show CDR1 as MRHNA and CDR2 as SNTAGT. The V and J ends lost 6 bases and 5 bases respectively, with 16 bases between them. CDR3 sequence (DNA): TGTGCCAGCAGAAACCCTAACAAGGAGAATGAAAAACTGTTTTTT. It encodes CASRNPNKENEKLFF.

V and J are TRBV7-8 and TRBJ1-6, with TRBD1 matching 8 bases. The germline V gene encodes CDR1 SGHVS and CDR2 FQNEAQ. With 6 bases clipped from V and 8 bases from J, the junction kept 9 bases outside the gene matches. The CDR3 length is 15 residues. CDR3 in amino acids: CASRAGTGSHSPLHF. For the CDR3, the DNA is TGTGCCAGCAGGGCCGGGACAGGATCACATTCACCCCTCCACTTT.

In its sample, this clone was seen once. The chain recombines TRBV2 with TRBJ2-7; 7 bases are shared with TRBD1. The CDR3 sequence is 15 residues long. Losses at the gene ends were 3 bases for V and 2 bases for J; bases not matched to a gene: 7. Germline-derived CDR1 and CDR2 are SNHLY and FYNNEI. CDR3: CASSDYGTVTYEQYF. The CDR3 nucleotides are TGTGCCAGCAGTGATTATGGGACAGTAACCTACGAGCAGTACTTC.

V is TRBV28 and J is TRBJ2-5, with TRBD2 matching 9 bases. Germline V gene lookup returns CDR1 MDHEN and CDR2 SYDVKM. This CDR3 is built from 16 residues. V lost 2 bases to trimming and J lost 2 bases; unmatched junction nucleotides: 6. The CDR3 sequence: CASSLTLAGTQETQYF. The CDR3 region has the DNA TGTGCCAGCAGTTTAACTCTAGCGGGGACACAAGAGACCCAGTACTTC.

The chain joins TRBV10-3 to TRBJ2-5; weak D call: TRBD1 (6 bases). Germline CDR1 reads ENHRY; CDR2 reads SYGVKD. The V and J ends lost 7 bases and 5 bases respectively, with 14 bases between them. The CDR3 is 13 amino acids. CDR3 protein: CAITSGVLETQYF. CDR3 coding DNA: TGTGCCATCACCTCAGGGGTTTTGGAGACCCAGTACTTC.

The chain combines TRBV7-2 with TRBJ2-7; possibly TRBD1 for D (6 bases). Deletions cut 6 bases from V and 3 bases from J, with 15 bases between. The CDR3 contains 14 residues. Germline CDR1 is SGHTA and CDR2 is FQGNSA. The DNA for the CDR3 is TGTGCCAGCAGTCACTACGGACAGATCTACGAGCAGTACTTC. Its protein product is CASSHYGQIYEQYF.

V usage is TRBV13 and J usage is TRBJ2-7; 9 bases match TRBD1. The V and J ends lost 3 bases and 3 bases, in that order; junction bases with no gene match: 3. Germline loops: CDR1 PRHDT, CDR2 FYEKMQ (reference sequence). The CDR3 loop spans 14 amino acids. CDR3 amino acids: CASSFPGQGYEQYF. The CDR3 DNA reads TGTGCCAGCAGCTTCCCGGGACAGGGCTACGAGCAGTACTTC.

The chain carries TRBV29-1 and TRBJ2-2; 9 bases match TRBD1. V trimming: 0 bases; J trimming: 5 bases; junction bases outside the gene matches: 7. The CDR3 contains 16 residues. Looked up from germline, CDR1 is SQVTM and CDR2 is ANQGSEA. This CDR3 is CSVEEWDRVRTGELFF. For the CDR3, the DNA is TGCAGCGTTGAAGAATGGGACAGGGTGAGGACCGGGGAGCTGTTTTTT.

The chain recombines TRBV5-4 with TRBJ2-7, with 8 positions matching TRBD2. Per germline, CDR1 SGHNT and CDR2 YYREEE (reference sequence). J was trimmed by 7 bases and V by 2 bases; bases with no gene match: 11. This CDR3 contains 15 residues. DNA of the CDR3: TGTGCCAGCAGCTTCGGTCAGCGTGGCGGGGGGGAGCAGTACTTC. It encodes CASSFGQRGGGEQYF.

The DNA for the CDR3 is TGTGCCAGCAGGACAGGGGCAGGTACTCTTGATACGCAGTATTTT. Its translation is CASRTGAGTLDTQYF. This chain connects TRBV6-5 to TRBJ2-3, with 8 nucleotides matching TRBD1. V dropped 6 bases and J dropped 6; count of bases not matched to a gene: 11. The CDR3 loop spans 15 amino acids. Per the germline V gene, CDR1 is MNHEY and CDR2 is SVGAGI.

This CDR3 is CASSSRGQGGTGANVLTF. CDR3 bases: TGTGCCAGCAGCTCCAGGGGACAGGGGGGGACTGGGGCCAACGTCCTGACTTTC. V is TRBV7-2 and J is TRBJ2-6, with 11 bases lining up with TRBD1. Trimming cost V 4 bases and J 2 bases; bases outside gene matches: 7. Germline CDR1 reads SGHTA; CDR2 reads FQGNSA. The length of the CDR3 is 18 residues.

The chain is built from TRBV4-3 and TRBJ1-5; D not certain. V was clipped by 4 bases and J by 4 bases, with 11 bases between them. The CDR3 runs to 14 residues. Germline CDR1 is LGHNA and CDR2 is YSLEER. DNA of the CDR3: TGCGCCAGCAGCCCGAGGAGAGGAAATCAGCCCCAGCATTTT. This sequence encodes CASSPRRGNQPQHF.